The T cell receptor beta chain described here comes from a study of blood T cell repertoires in COVID-19. J gave up 4 bases and V 2 bases, and 11 bases lay outside the gene matches. Germline CDR1 is SGHRS and CDR2 is YFSETQ. The CDR3 is 16 residues long. In the study's own analysis: Nucleated cell counts were estimated from reference gene primer amplification. Repertoires were generated with immunoSEQ multiplex PCR, while TCRdb's copy carries only in-frame clones and drops some. For V, J and clone size, that table is used; D and trimming come from the DNA. Found here are about 160,000 clones, more than 65% of them singletons; the top ten hold 8.1%.

This TCR came from a woman aged 55-69 years with COVID-19, enrolled during active disease. The sequencing input was peripheral blood. The chain is built from TRBV5-1 and TRBJ1-1; 7 bases map to TRBD1. The CDR3 sequence is CASSFATGIVGTEAFF. In nucleotides, the CDR3 is TGCGCCAGCAGCTTCGCGACAGGGATCGTTGGCACTGAAGCTTTCTTT.